Reported below is one T cell receptor (beta chain). J was trimmed by 6 bases and V by 5 bases; bases with no gene match: 15. CDR1 is MDHEN, CDR2 SYDVKM, per germline. CDR3 size: 17 residues. This sample was included in a study of blood T cell repertoires in COVID-19. Across the study: Sample material is recorded as cDNA or gDNA derived from T cells, B-cell-depleted T cells, or PBMCs.

Sequencing was performed with immunoSEQ multiplex PCR; in TCRdb, only in-frame clones are kept and a portion is missing. Here the sample spans 45,000 to 55,000 clones, roughly 90% being singletons. The chain carries TRBV28 and TRBJ2-3, with 9 nucleotides matching TRBD2. Input material: peripheral blood. This receptor was obtained from an elderly man with acute or convalescent COVID-19. The CDR3 DNA follows: TGTGCCAGCAGTCGGACGGTGCTTAGCGGGGGCGCCGATACGCAGTATTTT. Protein sequence: CASSRTVLSGGADTQYF.